Sequencing of this TCR beta chain was carried out in a study of shared clonotypes between healthy human individuals. On the study more broadly: The plates for each donor numbered three CD4 naive, three CD4 memory, two CD8 naive and one CD8 memory.

The naive CD8 fraction comprised CD45RO-negative cells positively selected for CCR7 and excluded terminally differentiated effector memory CD45RA+ cells. Turning to this clone: Its antigen is unidentified.

Study observations and caveats: Between a few donors, naive CD4 clonotypes were shared at a level of about 5%. All-four-donor shared clonotypes had higher generation probabilities than non-shared clonotypes did.

Several immunoSEQ plates received, in even portions, the genomic DNA of each subset. Produced via immunoSEQ multiplex PCR; TCRdb's table is partial and in-frame only. Of 2 million to 2.5 million clones listed, about 95% were seen once; the top ten hold 0.9% to 1.4%. Sequenced sample: naive CD8+ T cells sorted from blood. The sequence came from a young man in good health.

The CDR3 reads CASSWGLAGPYEQYF. The CDR3 DNA reads TGTGCCAGCAGTTGGGGACTAGCGGGACCCTACGAGCAGTACTTC. The chain has TRBV28 and TRBJ2-7; 13 bases agree with TRBD2. The V gene end was trimmed by 4 bases and the J gene end by 2 bases; junction bases not matched to a gene: 2. The CDR3 has 15 amino acids. The germline CDR1 and CDR2 sequences are MDHEN and SYDVKM.